Listed below are T cell receptor beta chains from one sample, sequenced in a study of T cells after yellow fever vaccination. MiXCR, applied by TCRdb to the 5' RACE reads, yields one record per CDR3 protein. The sample records 620,000 or so distinct CDR3 sequences, about a sixth being singletons. Sequences were derived from PBMCs, sampled 5 days after the first yellow fever vaccination. These receptors were taken from a man between 18 and 29 years old who received the YFV17D yellow fever vaccine. The CDR3 runs from the conserved cysteine through the conserved F or W. D genes are given only for firm matches. Size values are once, few and many counts, or a class for expanded clones, and some rows have none.

>15|TRBV28|NA|TRBJ1-4|NA
TGTGCCAGCAGTGCTAGGACCCCACAGAATGAAAAACTGTTTTTT
CASSARTPQNEKLFF
>14|TRBV10-3|NA|TRBJ2-5|TRBD1
TGTGCCATCAAAGGGACAGGGGGCGAAGAGACCCAGTACTTC
CAIKGTGGEETQYF
>16|TRBV7-2|NA|TRBJ1-4|NA
TGTGCCAGCAGCTTAGCGCTCGGGGGCGCATATGAAAAACTGTTTTTT
CASSLALGGAYEKLFF
>15|TRBV18|NA|TRBJ2-1|TRBD1
TGTGCCAGCTGCCCCCGACAGGGGGCAAGGAATGAGCAGTTCTTC
CASCPRQGARNEQFF
>13|TRBV7-2|NA|TRBJ1-2|TRBD1
TGTGCCAGTGGACAGGGGGTAGGCTATGGCTACACCTTC
CASGQGVGYGYTF
>21|TRBV7-6|NA|TRBJ2-3|TRBD2
TGTGCCAGCAGTCGCCCGCCGGGACGGCGGGGAGGGGCATTTTCATCTGATACGCAGTATTTT
CASSRPPGRRGGAFSSDTQYF
>13|TRBV6-1|NA|TRBJ1-1|NA
TGTGCCAGCAACCGACTGGCAGGGGTTGAAGCTTTCTTT
CASNRLAGVEAFF
>14|TRBV6-5|few|TRBJ1-5|NA
TGTGCCAGCAGTTACTCCGAAGGAAATCAGCCCCAGCATTTT
CASSYSEGNQPQHF
>10|TRBV12-3/TRBV12-4|few|TRBJ2-5|NA
TGTGCCAGCAGTTTGAAGACCCAGTACTTC
CASSLKTQYF
>17|TRBV28|few|TRBJ2-3|TRBD2
TGTGCCAGCAGCCCCCCCGGGCTAGCGGGGGCCGCCGATACGCAGTATTTT
CASSPPGLAGAADTQYF
>14|TRBV12-3/TRBV12-4|many|TRBJ2-3|TRBD2
TGTGCCGGGTCTCCGGGGGGAGTGGGCGGAACGCAGTATTTT
CAGSPGGVGGTQYF
>16|TRBV7-9|many|TRBJ2-1|TRBD1
TGTGCCAGCAGCCAAACCGGGACAGGGGTTTTAAGTGAGCAGTTCTTC
CASSQTGTGVLSEQFF
>14|TRBV6-5|many|TRBJ2-5|TRBD2
TGTGCCAGCAGTTACTCCGGGGGGGGAGGGACCCAGTACTTC
CASSYSGGGGTQYF
>17|TRBV19|NA|TRBJ1-5|TRBD1
TGTGCCAGTAGTGTGGGAGCCGGGACAGGGAGTAATCAGCCCCAGCATTTT
CASSVGAGTGSNQPQHF
>15|TRBV6-5|NA|TRBJ2-4|NA
TGTGCCAGCAGTTACTATCAATCGGGACAAAACATTCAGTACTTC
CASSYYQSGQNIQYF
>16|TRBV12-3/TRBV12-4|few|TRBJ2-6|TRBD1
TGTGCCAGCACCGGGACAGGGGGGTCTGAGGCCAACGTCCTGACTTTC
CASTGTGGSEANVLTF
>13|TRBV7-9|few|TRBJ2-3|NA
TGTGCCAGCATCACCCTGGGTGCGGATACGCAGTATTTT
CASITLGADTQYF
>16|TRBV20-1|few|TRBJ1-6|TRBD1
TGCAGTGCTAGGGGGACAGGGGGAACCTATAATTCACCCCTCCACTTT
CSARGTGGTYNSPLHF
>14|TRBV29-1|NA|TRBJ1-4|NA
TGCAGCGGATCTTTTGGCGCAACTAATGAAAAACTGTTTTTT
CSGSFGATNEKLFF
>15|TRBV6-5|NA|TRBJ1-1|NA
TGTGCCAGCAGTTACTCTGGGGAGCGGTTCTCTGAAGCTTTCTTT
CASSYSGERFSEAFF
>15|TRBV5-1|few|TRBJ2-2|TRBD1
TGCGCCAGCAGCGGGGACAGGGGAAACACCGGGGAGCTGTTTTTT
CASSGDRGNTGELFF
>14|TRBV27|NA|TRBJ2-1|NA
TGTGCCAGCAGAATAGGGCAGGGACACAATGAGCAGTTCTTC
CASRIGQGHNEQFF
>15|TRBV5-1|few|TRBJ2-5|NA
TGCGCCAGCAGTTCAGCAGGGGCCTTTCAAGAGACCCAGTACTTC
CASSSAGAFQETQYF